The 8 T cell receptor beta chains given below trace back to one sample, sequenced in a study of blood T cell repertoires in COVID-19. Produced via immunoSEQ multiplex PCR; TCRdb's table is partial and in-frame only. The profile shows some 140,000 clones, around 79% of them singletons. The sequenced sample consisted of peripheral blood. The receptor source for this set is a man aged 60-69 years with acute or convalescent COVID-19.

This clone was seen once. The CDR3 DNA is TGTGCCATAGAGGGACAGCAGGCCTACGAGCAGTACTTC. This encodes CAIEGQQAYEQYF. The chain uses TRBV2 and TRBJ2-7; 7 positions match TRBD1. Trimming removed 10 bases from V and 2 bases from J; junction bases left unmatched: 8. The CDR3 has 13 residues. Looked up from germline, CDR1 is SNHLY and CDR2 is FYNNEI.

This sequence joins TRBV29-1 and TRBJ1-2; 10 bases agree with TRBD1. The CDR3 covers 11 residues. Germline V lookup: CDR1 SQVTM, CDR2 ANQGSEA. Trimming took 7 bases from V and 6 from J; bases not matched to a gene: 2. CDR3 in DNA: TGCAGCGGACAGGGGGCAGATGGCTACACCTTC. This gives the protein CSGQGADGYTF.

This chain joins TRBV16 and TRBJ1-5, with D maybe TRBD1 (5 bases). From germline, CDR1 is KGHSY and CDR2 FQNENV. The V end was cut by 8 bases, the J end by 2 bases, with 16 bases between. There are 15 residues in the CDR3. CDR3 residues: CASAGEAKGNQPQHF. CDR3 DNA sequence: TGTGCCAGCGCGGGGGAGGCCAAGGGCAATCAGCCCCAGCATTTT.

This clone appeared a few times. The J gene is TRBJ2-2, the V gene TRBV28, with D possibly TRBD2 on 7 matching bases. Germline CDR1 is MDHEN and CDR2 is SYDVKM. V dropped 7 bases and J dropped 5 bases, with 17 bases sitting between them. The CDR3 is made up of 15 amino acids. This chain's CDR3 is CASKRGRARTGELFF. The DNA of the CDR3 is TGTGCCAGCAAGAGGGGGAGGGCCCGGACCGGGGAGCTGTTTTTT.

J is TRBJ1-6 and V is TRBV5-1; 8 bases map to TRBD1. Germline V gene lookup returns CDR1 SGHRS and CDR2 YFSETQ. This CDR3 region has 17 residues. J gave up 6 bases and V 0 bases, and 8 bases lay outside the gene matches. The CDR3 reads CASSLAPGTGLNSPLHF. For the CDR3, the DNA is TGCGCCAGCAGCTTGGCCCCCGGGACAGGACTTAATTCACCCCTCCACTTT.

The chain couples TRBV27 to TRBJ2-7; possibly TRBD1 for D (6 bases). Germline CDR1 MNHEY, CDR2 SMNVEV (reference sequence). The CDR3 has 15 amino acids. Trimming pared 6 bases from V and 0 bases from J, leaving 15 bases between. The CDR3 protein is CASSETWTASYEQYF. The CDR3 bases are TGTGCCAGCAGCGAAACCTGGACAGCCTCCTACGAGCAGTACTTC.

The rearrangement uses TRBV25-1 and TRBJ2-7; TRBD1 is a possible D gene (6 bases). Trimming pared 8 bases from V and 0 bases from J, leaving 14 bases between. From germline, CDR1 is MGHDK and CDR2 SYGVNS. The CDR3 length is 14 residues. Here the CDR3 reads CASGRGGSSYEQYF. In nucleotides, the CDR3 is TGTGCCAGCGGACGAGGGGGAAGCTCCTACGAGCAGTACTTC.

The genes are TRBV4-1 and TRBJ1-2, with D uncertain. The V gene lost 4 bases and the J gene lost 4 bases, with 16 bases spanning the gap. Germline V gene sequence: CDR1 MGHRA, CDR2 YSYEKL. The CDR3 runs 15 residues. CDR3 coding DNA: TGCGCCAGCAGCCCGAGTCATCCTGCAAGCTATGGCTACACCTTC. As protein: CASSPSHPASYGYTF.